The entry below gives a single T cell receptor beta chain sequence along with its context. The sample belongs to a study of technical replicates of blood from a handful of donors. Libraries were prepared by immunoSEQ multiplex PCR; TCRdb keeps only in-frame clonotypes and omits some of them. The table lists about 70,000 clones, approximately 98% of them singletons. The CDR3 loop spans 14 amino acids. Deletions cut 2 bases from V and 5 bases from J, with 11 bases between. Germline V gene sequence: CDR1 SGHDT, CDR2 YYEEEE. This sequence originates from a human donor in good health. The sample was T cells isolated from PBMCs. V is TRBV5-6 and J is TRBJ1-5; a weak D match, TRBD1 (6 bases). In DNA, the CDR3 is TGTGCCAGCAGCTTACAGGGAAGATATCAGCCCCAGCATTTT. It yields the protein CASSLQGRYQPQHF.